A selection of T cell receptor beta chains follows, all from one sample in a study of control samples from healthy donors and cancer patients. Clones were sequenced by immunoSEQ multiplex PCR, and TCRdb holds only the in-frame ones, with some missing. The sample records just under 75,000 clones, over 75% being singletons. The specimen was blood. The receptors here all came from a woman between 45 and 60 years old in good health. Both conserved end residues are part of each CDR3. D genes are given only for firm matches. Rows give clone size only sometimes, using once, few, many, or a class for an expanded clone.

CDR3aa: CASSPRDRVSGNTIYF
CDR3nt: TGTGCCAGCTCACCGAGGGACAGGGTATCTGGAAACACCATATATTTT
v_gene: TRBV18
j_gene: TRBJ1-3
abundance: NA
d_gene: TRBD1

CDR3aa: CASSLNLAYNEQFF
CDR3nt: TGTGCCAGCAGTTTGAACCTTGCCTACAATGAGCAGTTCTTC
v_gene: TRBV6-5
j_gene: TRBJ2-1
abundance: NA
d_gene: NA

CDR3aa: CASSLTGQNTEAFF
CDR3nt: TGTGCCAGCAGCTTAACGGGACAGAACACTGAAGCTTTCTTT
v_gene: TRBV7-3
j_gene: TRBJ1-1
abundance: NA
d_gene: NA

CDR3aa: CAWSPATSGTADTQYF
CDR3nt: TGTGCCTGGAGCCCGGCCACTAGCGGGACCGCAGATACGCAGTATTTT
v_gene: TRBV30
j_gene: TRBJ2-3
abundance: NA
d_gene: TRBD2

CDR3aa: CASSPRTSTGTSNQPQHF
CDR3nt: TGTGCCAGCAGCCCACGCACCTCCACAGGGACGAGCAATCAGCCCCAGCATTTT
v_gene: TRBV7-2
j_gene: TRBJ1-5
abundance: NA
d_gene: NA

CDR3aa: CASSFETREKLFF
CDR3nt: TGTGCCAGCAGTTTCGAGACAAGGGAAAAACTGTTTTTT
v_gene: TRBV28
j_gene: TRBJ1-4
abundance: NA
d_gene: NA

CDR3aa: CASSSQLAEATPTQYF
CDR3nt: TGCGCCAGCAGCTCACAACTAGCGGAGGCTACTCCTACGCAGTATTTT
v_gene: TRBV5-1
j_gene: TRBJ2-3
abundance: few
d_gene: TRBD2

CDR3aa: CASRALTLTLGEQFF
CDR3nt: TGTGCCAGCAGGGCTTTAACACTGACCCTCGGGGAGCAGTTCTTC
v_gene: TRBV28
j_gene: TRBJ2-1
abundance: NA
d_gene: NA

CDR3aa: CASSVEIGLAGPTSSYNEQFF
CDR3nt: TGTGCCAGCAGCGTAGAAATCGGACTAGCGGGACCTACTAGCTCCTACAATGAGCAGTTCTTC
v_gene: TRBV9
j_gene: TRBJ2-1
abundance: NA
d_gene: TRBD2

CDR3aa: CASSGPSGPPHQPQHF
CDR3nt: TGTGCCAGCAGCGGACCAAGCGGCCCACCGCACCAGCCCCAGCATTTT
v_gene: TRBV9
j_gene: TRBJ1-5
abundance: NA
d_gene: NA

CDR3aa: CASAGQGGEKLFF
CDR3nt: TGTGCCAGCGCGGGACAGGGAGGCGAAAAACTGTTTTTT
v_gene: TRBV12-3/TRBV12-4
j_gene: TRBJ1-4
abundance: NA
d_gene: TRBD1

CDR3aa: CASSQVTMGETQYF
CDR3nt: TGCGCCAGCAGCCAAGTTACAATGGGAGAGACCCAGTACTTC
v_gene: TRBV4-1
j_gene: TRBJ2-5
abundance: once
d_gene: NA

CDR3aa: CASSADSSREAFF
CDR3nt: TGTGCCAGCAGCGCTGACAGCTCTCGTGAAGCTTTCTTT
v_gene: TRBV9
j_gene: TRBJ1-1
abundance: NA
d_gene: NA

CDR3aa: CASSFRRGPEAFF
CDR3nt: TGTGCCAGCAGCTTCCGGCGGGGTCCTGAAGCTTTCTTT
v_gene: TRBV11-1
j_gene: TRBJ1-1
abundance: few
d_gene: NA

CDR3aa: CASSWGSSYNEQFF
CDR3nt: TGTGCCAGCAGCTGGGGGTCCTCCTACAATGAGCAGTTCTTC
v_gene: TRBV27
j_gene: TRBJ2-1
abundance: few
d_gene: NA

CDR3aa: CASSLKAGGSNQPQHF
CDR3nt: TGTGCCAGCAGCTTAAAGGCAGGGGGCAGCAATCAGCCCCAGCATTTT
v_gene: TRBV7-3
j_gene: TRBJ1-5
abundance: NA
d_gene: TRBD1

CDR3aa: CATSREGGNTEAFF
CDR3nt: TGTGCCACCAGCAGAGAAGGGGGCAACACTGAAGCTTTCTTT
v_gene: TRBV15
j_gene: TRBJ1-1
abundance: NA
d_gene: TRBD1

CDR3aa: CATSEDSRLTDTQYF
CDR3nt: TGTGCCACCAGTGAAGATTCCAGACTTACAGATACGCAGTATTTT
v_gene: TRBV24-1
j_gene: TRBJ2-3
abundance: NA
d_gene: NA

CDR3aa: CASRIGGQTRVEQYF
CDR3nt: TGTGCCAGCAGAATAGGGGGACAAACTAGAGTCGAGCAGTACTTC
v_gene: TRBV6-5
j_gene: TRBJ2-7
abundance: NA
d_gene: NA

CDR3aa: CASSLGDSPYEQYF
CDR3nt: TGCGCCAGCAGCTTGGGAGACAGTCCCTACGAGCAGTACTTC
v_gene: TRBV5-1
j_gene: TRBJ2-7
abundance: few
d_gene: NA

CDR3aa: CASSPGLTNTGELFF
CDR3nt: TGCGCCAGCAGCCCGGGACTCACGAACACCGGGGAGCTGTTTTTT
v_gene: TRBV5-1
j_gene: TRBJ2-2
abundance: NA
d_gene: NA

CDR3aa: CASSSNRGLDTEAFF
CDR3nt: TGTGCCAGCAGCTCTAACAGGGGTTTGGACACTGAAGCTTTCTTT
v_gene: TRBV7-9
j_gene: TRBJ1-1
abundance: NA
d_gene: TRBD1

CDR3aa: CASRTPKNNEQFF
CDR3nt: TGTGCCAGCAGGACTCCCAAGAACAATGAGCAGTTCTTC
v_gene: TRBV11-1
j_gene: TRBJ2-1
abundance: NA
d_gene: NA

CDR3aa: CASSGAQGAYEQYF
CDR3nt: TGCGCCAGCAGCGGAGCCCAGGGGGCCTACGAGCAGTACTTC
v_gene: TRBV5-1
j_gene: TRBJ2-7
abundance: NA
d_gene: TRBD1

CDR3aa: CASSPPSGSTDTQYF
CDR3nt: TGTGCCAGCAGCCCCCCTAGCGGTAGCACAGATACGCAGTATTTT
v_gene: TRBV2
j_gene: TRBJ2-3
abundance: NA
d_gene: TRBD2

CDR3aa: CASSLLPSLSDYGYTF
CDR3nt: TGCGCCAGCAGCCTATTGCCCAGCCTGAGTGACTATGGCTACACCTTC
v_gene: TRBV5-1
j_gene: TRBJ1-2
abundance: once
d_gene: NA

CDR3aa: CASRGFSGANVLTF
CDR3nt: TGTGCCAGCAGGGGCTTCTCTGGGGCCAACGTCCTGACTTTC
v_gene: TRBV11-2
j_gene: TRBJ2-6
abundance: NA
d_gene: NA

CDR3aa: CASSDGTGFGYTF
CDR3nt: TGTGCCAGCAGTGACGGGACAGGTTTTGGCTACACCTTC
v_gene: TRBV6-4
j_gene: TRBJ1-2
abundance: NA
d_gene: TRBD1

CDR3aa: CASSPTGGRHEQYF
CDR3nt: TGTGCCAGCAGTCCGACAGGGGGAAGACACGAGCAGTACTTC
v_gene: TRBV27
j_gene: TRBJ2-7
abundance: NA
d_gene: TRBD1

CDR3aa: CATKTPTGGGNYGYTF
CDR3nt: TGTGCCACCAAAACACCAACCGGAGGGGGTAACTATGGCTACACCTTC
v_gene: TRBV28
j_gene: TRBJ1-2
abundance: NA
d_gene: NA

CDR3aa: CASSAPRGGQETQYF
CDR3nt: TGTGCCAGCAGTGCCCCCCGAGGGGGGCAAGAGACCCAGTACTTC
v_gene: TRBV25-1
j_gene: TRBJ2-5
abundance: once
d_gene: NA

CDR3aa: CASSSPGWAQETQYF
CDR3nt: TGTGCCAGCAGCTCCCCCGGGTGGGCTCAAGAGACCCAGTACTTC
v_gene: TRBV5-6
j_gene: TRBJ2-5
abundance: NA
d_gene: NA

CDR3aa: CASSLAGLETDTQYF
CDR3nt: TGTGCCAGCAGCTTAGCGGGACTAGAAACAGATACGCAGTATTTT
v_gene: TRBV7-9
j_gene: TRBJ2-3
abundance: NA
d_gene: TRBD2

CDR3aa: CVGYGNYGYTF
CDR3nt: TGTGTTGGATACGGAAACTATGGCTACACCTTC
v_gene: TRBV28
j_gene: TRBJ1-2
abundance: once
d_gene: NA

CDR3aa: CASSMLVSNQPQHF
CDR3nt: TGTGCCAGTAGTATGTTAGTTAGCAATCAGCCCCAGCATTTT
v_gene: TRBV19
j_gene: TRBJ1-5
abundance: NA
d_gene: NA

CDR3aa: CASSLAGRFTEAFF
CDR3nt: TGTGCCAGCAGTTTGGCAGGGAGGTTCACTGAAGCTTTCTTT
v_gene: TRBV6-6
j_gene: TRBJ1-1
abundance: NA
d_gene: NA

CDR3aa: CASSFTPGRNTGELFF
CDR3nt: TGCGCCAGCAGCTTCACCCCCGGCAGGAACACCGGGGAGCTGTTTTTT
v_gene: TRBV5-1
j_gene: TRBJ2-2
abundance: NA
d_gene: NA

CDR3aa: CASSSIAPPQDTQYF
CDR3nt: TGTGCCAGCAGTTCAATAGCCCCCCCCCAAGATACGCAGTATTTT
v_gene: TRBV27
j_gene: TRBJ2-3
abundance: NA
d_gene: NA

CDR3aa: CATSETSGNTIYF
CDR3nt: TGTGCCACATCCGAGACTTCTGGAAACACCATATATTTT
v_gene: TRBV27
j_gene: TRBJ1-3
abundance: NA
d_gene: NA

CDR3aa: CASSPGLLMNTEAFF
CDR3nt: TGTGCCAGCAGCCCGGGACTTCTCATGAACACTGAAGCTTTCTTT
v_gene: TRBV7-8
j_gene: TRBJ1-1
abundance: NA
d_gene: NA

CDR3aa: CASSRGLGETQYF
CDR3nt: TGTGCCAGCAGCAGGGGGCTGGGGGAGACCCAGTACTTC
v_gene: TRBV6-5
j_gene: TRBJ2-5
abundance: NA
d_gene: TRBD1

CDR3aa: CASSLAGNTGELFF
CDR3nt: TGTGCCAGCAGCCTAGCGGGTAACACCGGGGAGCTGTTTTTT
v_gene: TRBV27
j_gene: TRBJ2-2
abundance: few
d_gene: TRBD2

CDR3aa: CASSLDSGPYEQYF
CDR3nt: TGCGCCAGCAGCTTGGATTCAGGACCATACGAGCAGTACTTC
v_gene: TRBV5-1
j_gene: TRBJ2-7
abundance: NA
d_gene: NA

CDR3aa: CASSSTGPPSSEQYF
CDR3nt: TGTGCCAGCAGCTCGACCGGCCCCCCGTCCAGCGAGCAGTACTTC
v_gene: TRBV7-6
j_gene: TRBJ2-7
abundance: NA
d_gene: NA

CDR3aa: CAISEEVELEQYF
CDR3nt: TGTGCCATCAGTGAGGAGGTGGAATTGGAGCAGTACTTC
v_gene: TRBV10-3
j_gene: TRBJ2-7
abundance: NA
d_gene: NA

CDR3aa: CASSPDREQETQYF
CDR3nt: TGTGCCAGCAGCCCCGACAGGGAACAAGAGACCCAGTACTTC
v_gene: TRBV5-6
j_gene: TRBJ2-5
abundance: NA
d_gene: TRBD1

CDR3aa: CASSTRSRDEKLFF
CDR3nt: TGTGCCAGCAGCACACGGAGCAGGGATGAAAAACTGTTTTTT
v_gene: TRBV11-2
j_gene: TRBJ1-4
abundance: NA
d_gene: NA

CDR3aa: CASSWGKGHEQFF
CDR3nt: TGTGCCAGCAGCTGGGGGAAGGGGCATGAGCAGTTCTTC
v_gene: TRBV7-8
j_gene: TRBJ2-1
abundance: NA
d_gene: NA

CDR3aa: CASSLGSPVEQFF
CDR3nt: TGTGCCAGCAGCTTAGGGTCCCCAGTTGAGCAGTTCTTC
v_gene: TRBV7-3
j_gene: TRBJ2-1
abundance: NA
d_gene: NA

CDR3aa: CASSQGQGYGYTF
CDR3nt: TGCGCCAGCAGCCAAGGACAGGGTTATGGCTACACCTTC
v_gene: TRBV4-1
j_gene: TRBJ1-2
abundance: NA
d_gene: TRBD1

CDR3aa: CARSLFNRGHEQYF
CDR3nt: TGTGCCAGAAGCTTATTTAACAGGGGCCACGAGCAGTACTTC
v_gene: TRBV5-3
j_gene: TRBJ2-7
abundance: NA
d_gene: TRBD1

CDR3aa: CASSQQLVADTQYF
CDR3nt: TGCGCCAGCAGCCAGCAGCTTGTAGCGGATACGCAGTATTTT
v_gene: TRBV5-1
j_gene: TRBJ2-3
abundance: NA
d_gene: NA

CDR3aa: CASSLSKWGPGGTEAFF
CDR3nt: TGCGCCAGCAGCTTGTCCAAGTGGGGCCCCGGGGGCACTGAAGCTTTCTTT
v_gene: TRBV5-1
j_gene: TRBJ1-1
abundance: NA
d_gene: NA

CDR3aa: CSVGTGASYEQYF
CDR3nt: TGCAGCGTTGGAACAGGGGCCTCCTACGAGCAGTACTTC
v_gene: TRBV29-1
j_gene: TRBJ2-7
abundance: NA
d_gene: TRBD1

CDR3aa: CASRGQANTGELFF
CDR3nt: TGTGCCAGTAGGGGACAGGCGAACACCGGGGAGCTGTTTTTT
v_gene: TRBV19
j_gene: TRBJ2-2
abundance: NA
d_gene: TRBD1

CDR3aa: CASSSQADGYTF
CDR3nt: TGTGCCAGCAGCTCCCAGGCCGATGGCTACACCTTC
v_gene: TRBV7-3
j_gene: TRBJ1-2
abundance: once
d_gene: NA

CDR3aa: CASAAGFNEQFF
CDR3nt: TGTGCCAGCGCCGCGGGATTCAATGAGCAGTTCTTC
v_gene: TRBV11-2
j_gene: TRBJ2-1
abundance: NA
d_gene: NA

CDR3aa: CASSERENGELFF
CDR3nt: TGTGCCAGCAGTGAGCGGGAGAACGGGGAGCTGTTTTTT
v_gene: TRBV6-4
j_gene: TRBJ2-2
abundance: NA
d_gene: TRBD2

CDR3aa: CASSLGQYSNQPQHF
CDR3nt: TGTGCCAGCAGTTTGGGACAATATAGCAATCAGCCCCAGCATTTT
v_gene: TRBV6-5
j_gene: TRBJ1-5
abundance: NA
d_gene: NA

CDR3aa: CSASGTGVGLALTDTQYF
CDR3nt: TGCAGTGCTAGTGGAACAGGGGTAGGACTAGCCCTCACAGATACGCAGTATTTT
v_gene: TRBV20-1
j_gene: TRBJ2-3
abundance: NA
d_gene: NA